This TCR beta chain was captured in a study of shared clonotypes between healthy human individuals (TCRdb year 2020). Broadly, across the study: The cohort included a few men and two women between 18 and 49 years of age. Per donor, three plates each were used for CD4 naive and CD4 memory, two for CD8 naive, and one for CD8 memory. To estimate repertoire size and how much clonotype sharing occurs between individuals, the study deeply sequenced the blood TCR repertoires of roughly 5 healthy adults. To increase sequencing depth and limit assay-specific biases, different laboratories used diverse techniques to prepare libraries and sequence TCR repertoires. Per donor, leukapheresis produced somewhere between about 0.9 and 9.5 billion PBMCs.

The donors were healthy, HIV-negative adults who had no recently reported acute infections or vaccinations. Only Caucasian adults living in Nashville, Tennessee, USA were represented among the donors. Magnetic negative selection was used to enrich CD4+ T cells, after which naive cells were positively selected on CD45RA and the negative fraction became the memory subset. After blood collection by leukapheresis, PBMCs were isolated using Ficoll-Histopaque density gradient centrifugation and then cryopreserved in the vapor phase of liquid nitrogen. Analytical flow cytometry was used to check the purity and quantity of every magnetically sorted T cell population. Genomic DNA was isolated from every sorted fraction and measured by UV absorbance on a Nanodrop 2000c. Broad study findings and their caveats: Because the study included only a small number of donors, the genetic and exposure-history diversity represented was limited. Sharing across a few donors was observed for 5% to 6.5% of naive CD4, 3.5% of naive CD8, 2.3% of memory CD4, and around 0.4% of memory CD8 clonotypes. Rarefaction of sorted-subset datasets indicated incomplete sequencing despite the large sequencing depth. Naive subsets generally had larger estimated clonotype richness than memory subsets did. Clonotypes shared by all four sorted-subset donors showed higher generation probabilities than non-shared clonotypes. Pairwise subsampling led to the expectation that sequencing depth would affect the degree of clonotype sharing among donors. Sampling was limited to blood, and TCR repertoires in tissue likely differ from TCR repertoires in blood.

The germline V end is reduced by 0 bases and the J end by 5 bases; junction bases left unmatched: 5. Including cysteine and phenylalanine, the CDR3 has 16 amino acids. Solely the CDR3 DNA is kept, with 48 bases framed from the first base. The germline V gene gives CDR1 as SGHRS and CDR2 as YFSETQ. Worth noting for this clone: This receptor's antigen is unknown. No quality values exist for individual bases; no much larger clone is one base distant.

TCR CDR3 regions were amplified from genomic DNA by multiplex PCR using the deep immunoSEQ assay. Extracted genomic DNA from each cell subset was distributed evenly across all wells of several immunoSEQ 96-well plates, and each plate was treated as a replicate. For sorted subsets, each replicate PCR was loaded with approximately 190 ng genomic DNA, equivalent to approximately 33,000 T cell genomes. The purified libraries were quantified using a Qubit 3.0 fluorometer, sized with a Bioanalyzer 2100, and then quantified again using the KAPA Library Quantification kit. A separate single-read 150-cycle Illumina NextSeq 550 flow cell was used to sequence each immunoSEQ 96-well plate. In the source study's methods: The immunoSEQ output contained only junctional sequences without quality scores, so filtering could not match that applied to full-length reads. To assign V/J genes and CDR3, sequences were annotated against IMGT germline references using PyIR, a Python wrapper for IgBLAST v1.9. Reads were filtered out if the reads had weak V/J assignments (E-value above 1e-6), no CDR3, stop codons, out-of-frame junctions, or ambiguous translated residues. A V3J clonotype was defined by an identical inferred V gene, J gene, and CDR3 amino acid sequence. Percentage overlap between repertoires was computed as shared unique clonotypes divided by the size of the smaller repertoire. Richness of each repertoire was evaluated using RTK rarefaction, the Chao1 estimator, and Recon v2.1 estimates of unobserved clonotypes. Generation probabilities for all TCRbeta clonotypes obtained by the gDNA method from four donors were computed using OLGA. Entries here come from immuneACCESS through TCRdb and include only in-frame sequences with V and J called. Some clones fail to appear in such tables; in the studies checked, an unresolved V gene covers under half of the shortfall, and the cause of the remainder is unknown. The V and J calls and clone size were taken over from that table, and D and trimming were inferred from the DNA. This sample comprises roughly 2.2 million clones, roughly 93% of them detected only once. The ten most abundant clones make up 0.39% of the sample.

This TCR was recovered from a man younger than 35 in good health. Some clones in this sample may be carry-over from other donors' samples. This receptor chain uses TRBV5-1 and TRBJ2-7; 13 bases in the middle match TRBD2. Input material: naive CD4+ T cells from PBMCs. This specimen's cell subset or site label, per the study, means: CD45RA+ positively selected. CDR3 loop: CASSLAGTSGTHEQYF. The nucleotide sequence reads as follows: TGCGCCAGCAGCTTGGCCGGGACTAGCGGGACCCACGAGCAGTACTTC.